These T cell receptor beta chains were read from a single sample in a study of blood T cells in healthy people across ages. TCRdb called the 5' RACE reads again in MiXCR, with one record for every CDR3 protein. The table has about 1.7 million distinct CDR3 sequences, 28% seen once. The sample consisted of blood. These receptor sequences come from a woman in her 30s in good health. The CDR3 runs from the conserved cysteine through the conserved F or W. A D gene is named only where the DNA matches it firmly.

J | V | length | D | CDR3
TRBJ2-7 | TRBV19 | 13 | NA | CASRVNMAHEQYF
TRBJ2-3 | TRBV2 | 15 | NA | CASSPDGGATDAQYF
TRBJ2-1 | TRBV13 | 16 | TRBD2 | CASSLYGLAGDNEQFF
TRBJ2-5 | TRBV29-1 | 15 | TRBD2 | CSVSIAGGPGNEQYF
TRBJ2-3 | TRBV6-6 | 14 | NA | CASGGTSGTDTQYF
TRBJ2-3 | TRBV20-1 | 11 | NA | CSARDLSTQYF
TRBJ2-1 | TRBV7-6 | 12 | NA | CASSPRLDEQFF
TRBJ2-3 | TRBV20-1 | 13 | NA | CSPKGGSTDTQYF
TRBJ1-2 | TRBV30 | 14 | TRBD1 | CAWSSGTGHYGYTF
TRBJ2-1 | TRBV7-9 | 15 | TRBD1 | CASSYRDRGYNEQFF
TRBJ2-1 | TRBV20-1 | 17 | TRBD2 | CSALLAGGTESYNEQFF
TRBJ1-6 | TRBV5-1 | 14 | NA | CASRGRAANSPLHF
TRBJ2-7 | TRBV12-3/TRBV12-4 | 14 | TRBD1 | CASTLGGQAVEQYF
TRBJ1-1 | TRBV30 | 13 | NA | CASPMTGRSEAFF
NA | TRBV6-6 | 13 | NA | CASSSPDGSEQYF
TRBJ1-2 | TRBV6-6 | 15 | NA | CASSYGGRGMVGYTF
TRBJ2-7 | TRBV4-1 | 15 | NA | CASSQETGPSYEQYF
TRBJ2-5 | TRBV12-3/TRBV12-4 | 12 | TRBD1 | CASSFPGQVQYF
TRBJ1-2 | TRBV7-9 | 16 | TRBD1 | CASSLEGRQGAKGYTF
TRBJ2-1 | TRBV20-1 | 15 | TRBD2 | CSLISRGSSYNEQFF
TRBJ1-4 | TRBV25-1 | 18 | TRBD1 | CASSPWRTGVRTNEKLFF
TRBJ1-2 | TRBV6-5 | 16 | TRBD1 | CASSQGADDTIYGYTF
TRBJ2-3 | TRBV7-9 | 13 | TRBD2 | CASEREPTDTQYF
TRBJ2-5 | TRBV28 | 16 | TRBD2 | CASSLLAGGAPKTQYF
TRBJ2-7 | TRBV15 | 13 | TRBD1 | CATSRDRSYEQYF
TRBJ1-3 | TRBV7-6 | 17 | NA | CASSRYAGRMGGNTIYF
TRBJ1-1 | TRBV5-6 | 14 | NA | CASSLRWVNTEAFF
TRBJ2-7 | TRBV7-2 | 13 | NA | CASSSEVTYEQYF
TRBJ2-1 | TRBV7-2 | 11 | NA | CASRTHNEQFF
TRBJ2-3 | TRBV11-1 | 16 | TRBD2 | CASSKEASGGADTQYF
TRBJ1-2 | TRBV3-1 | 15 | TRBD1 | CASSQADRGNYGYTF
TRBJ2-1 | TRBV3-1 | 15 | NA | CASSRAGGRHNEQFF
TRBJ2-3 | TRBV7-2 | 17 | NA | CASILYIGTLSTDTQYF
TRBJ1-4 | TRBV28 | 16 | NA | CASSITGPGSNEKLFF
TRBJ1-2 | TRBV15 | 14 | TRBD1 | CATGREGGAYGYTF
TRBJ2-1 | TRBV12-3/TRBV12-4 | 11 | NA | CASSSPYEQFF
TRBJ2-4 | TRBV5-6 | 15 | NA | CASSLGTGRGNIQYF
TRBJ1-5 | TRBV6-1 | 12 | NA | CASSDGSQPQHF
TRBJ2-7 | TRBV7-9 | 15 | TRBD2 | CASSERSSGSYEQYF
TRBJ2-3 | TRBV2 | 19 | TRBD2 | CASSETPPGIAGGADTQYF
TRBJ2-1 | TRBV5-1 | 14 | NA | CASSLEGSPHEQFF
TRBJ1-2 | TRBV5-1 | 13 | NA | CASRIGSGYGYTF
TRBJ2-1 | TRBV7-2 | 15 | NA | CASSLGRGRSNEQFF
TRBJ2-3 | TRBV7-9 | 14 | NA | CASSRDSPGTRQYF
TRBJ2-1 | TRBV18 | 14 | TRBD2 | CASSPRGTRNEQFF
TRBJ2-3 | TRBV7-9 | 16 | TRBD1 | CASSRWTGGGTDTQYF
TRBJ2-3 | TRBV20-1 | 18 | TRBD2 | CSASGTLPGGLLTDTQYF